This TCR beta chain was captured by sequencing in a study of T cells in Graves' hyperthyroidism and ophthalmopathy. This clonotype appeared once. TCR beta CDR3 regions were amplified from RNA transcripts. During a first-round RT-PCR of the TCR CDR3, the HTBI primer set was used. One entry per CDR3 protein results from TCRdb running MiXCR on the multiplex PCR reads. The table has about 610,000 distinct CDR3 sequences, 14% to 15% seen once. This CDR3 region has 14 residues. CDR1 is MNHEY and CDR2 is SMNVEV in the germline V gene (reference sequence). V was trimmed by 3 bases and J by 7 bases, leaving 13 bases between them.

The sequencing input was blood. The source is a woman aged 40-49 years with Graves' ophthalmopathy. The chain has TRBV27 and TRBJ1-5, with D perhaps matching TRBD1 (5 bases). In DNA, the CDR3 is TGTGCCAGCAGTTTTCTGGGGGGAGAGCAGCCCCAGCATTTT. Translation: CASSFLGGEQPQHF.